The subject of this entry is one TCR beta chain. This sample was included in a study of blood T cell repertoires in COVID-19. Germline V gene sequence: CDR1 KGHSH, CDR2 LQKENI. The CDR3 covers 14 residues. V lost 0 bases and J lost 0, with 6 bases in between. Per the study methods: Reference gene primer amplification yielded estimated nucleated cell counts. Profiling relied on immunoSEQ multiplex PCR, and the TCRdb table lists in-frame clones only, not all of them. D and trimming come from the DNA, and the V and J calls and clone size come from that table. The sample has 170,000 or so clones, about 83% seen once.

Sequencing was carried out using peripheral blood. The chain joins TRBV18 to TRBJ2-7, with no clear D. This clonotype was sampled from a woman aged 18-29 years who had recovered from COVID-19. The CDR3 protein is CASSPPSVSYEQYF. CDR3 DNA sequence: TGTGCCAGCTCACCACCGTCCGTCTCCTACGAGCAGTACTTC.